The TCR beta chain described here comes from a study of cytomegalovirus exposure and HLA in healthy donors. The data were produced by immunoSEQ multiplex PCR, yet TCRdb's version contains in-frame clones alone and is incomplete. The sample lists around 140,000 clones; roughly 87% were seen once. The material sequenced was PBMCs. This TCR was sampled from a man aged 18 to 30 in good health and CMV-seropositive.

The CDR3 loop is CASSFGEGVRYEQYF. CDR3 bases: TGTGCCAGCAGTTTCGGCGAGGGAGTGAGGTACGAGCAGTACTTC. This sequence joins TRBV5-5 and TRBJ2-7; a weak D match, TRBD2 (5 bases). The CDR3 is 15 residues long. Trimming took off 5 bases at V and 4 bases at J, with 19 bases between the two ends. The germline gives CDR1 SGHKS, CDR2 YYEKEE (reference sequence).